This TCR beta chain was observed in a study of CDR3 diversity in severe acne. V trimming: 6 bases; J trimming: 10 bases; junction bases outside the gene matches: 15. CDR3 length: 15 amino acids. Germline values: CDR1 SEHNR, CDR2 FQNEAQ (reference sequence). Via MiXCR, TCRdb re-called the PCR reads, giving one row per CDR3 protein. Of around 85,000 distinct CDR3 sequences listed, about 49% are singletons. V and J are TRBV7-9 and TRBJ2-3, with 8 bases matching TRBD2. This TCR derives from a male donor with severe acne vulgaris. The material sequenced was blood. CDR3 DNA sequence: TGTGCCAGCAGAGAGACTAGCGAGAGTTGGGATGCGCAGTATTTT. Residues: CASRETSESWDAQYF.